This T cell receptor (beta chain) appears in the sequencing data of a study of PD-1 blockade in classical Hodgkin lymphoma. Whole-study results and caveats: What drove the repertoire differences, possibly disease activity or prior therapy, has not been defined. Individuals who commenced nivolumab within less than 1 year of ASCT were excluded. Complete responders' diversity at baseline resembled that of newly diagnosed patients.

As concerns this clone: No antigen is known for it.

Autologous stem cell transplantation was followed by relapse in every patient, and brentuximab vedotin exposure varied. Out of thawed PBMCs, magnetic negative selection purified CD4+ T cells. Under best response, outcomes were complete response, partial response or progressive disease. Repertoires were generated with immunoSEQ multiplex PCR, while TCRdb's copy carries only in-frame clones and drops some. Seen here are about 27,000 clones, more than 60% observed once, and the top ten hold approximately 2.6%. CDR3 length: 14 amino acids. CDR1 and CDR2 from the germline V gene are SEHNR and FQNEAQ (reference sequence). Deletions cut 5 bases from V and 4 bases from J, with 14 bases between.

The material sequenced was CD4+ T cells from blood, taken at baseline. The V and J genes are TRBV7-9 and TRBJ1-2; a weak D match, TRBD1 (5 bases). This sequence was found in a human donor with classical Hodgkin lymphoma. The CDR3 DNA sequence: TGTGCCAGCAGCATCGGGGGAAACCGCTATGGCTACACCTTC. This encodes CASSIGGNRYGYTF.